A single sample is the source of the 13 T cell receptor beta chains below, sequenced in a study of vaccination and CD4 T cells after COVID-19. Sequencing of cultured CD4+ T cell DNA used the Oncomine TCR Beta short-read assay. TCRdb passed the PCR reads through MiXCR, listing each CDR3 protein once. This table holds roughly 16,000 distinct CDR3 sequences, roughly 75% found once. These receptors are not linked to any known antigen. The treatment is: 10-day PBMC culture with coronavirus spike peptide pools or control peptides (ViraFEST assay). The specimen was CD4+ T cells from blood, cultured in vitro, collected after SARS-CoV-2 vaccination. These receptors came from a human donor who received a COVID-19 vaccine.

The table lists this clonotype with a count of one. V and J are TRBV5-1 and TRBJ1-6; 9 bases match TRBD1. Germline V gene sequence: CDR1 SGHRS, CDR2 YFSETQ. The CDR3 covers 14 residues. V shed 4 bases and J 10 bases; nucleotides not matched to a gene: 6. The DNA for the CDR3 is TGCGCCAGCAGCCTAACCGGGACAGGGTCACCCCTCCACTTT. Its translation: CASSLTGTGSPLHF.

V is TRBV20-1 and J is TRBJ1-6, with D unresolved. The length of the CDR3 is 18 residues. Germline V gene sequence: CDR1 DFQATT, CDR2 SNEGSKA (reference sequence). The ends were cut back, 0 bases at V and 0 bases at J, with 15 bases in the middle. The CDR3 sequence: CSARDSGSPSSYNSPLHF. The CDR3 DNA reads TGCAGTGCTAGAGATTCGGGGTCCCCCAGCTCCTATAATTCACCCCTCCACTTT.

V usage is TRBV12-5 and J usage is TRBJ1-1; unclear D gene. The CDR3 length is 13 residues. Germline loops: CDR1 LGHNT, CDR2 FRNRAP. The ends were cut back, 2 bases at V and 4 bases at J, with 8 bases in the middle. The CDR3 sequence: CASGLPYITEAFF. The CDR3 DNA is TGTGCTAGTGGTTTGCCCTACATCACTGAAGCTTTCTTT.

The CDR3 is CASSSGGETQYF. The CDR3, as DNA: TGTGCCAGCAGTTCAGGGGGGGAGACCCAGTACTTC. This chain uses TRBV6-5 with TRBJ2-5; the D gene is possibly TRBD1 (7 bases). V lost 4 bases, J lost 5 bases, and 8 bases lay in between. This CDR3 is built from 12 residues. Germline V lookup: CDR1 MNHEY, CDR2 SVGAGI.

This chain connects TRBV7-8 to TRBJ1-1; 7 bases agree with TRBD1. The length of the CDR3 is 14 residues. J lost 1 base, V lost 3 bases, and 2 bases had no gene match. Germline-derived CDR1 and CDR2 are SGHVS and FQNEAQ. CDR3 region: CASSFNRGNTEAFF. CDR3 coding DNA: TGTGCCAGCAGCTTTAACAGGGGGAACACTGAAGCTTTCTTT.

J is TRBJ1-1 and V is TRBV6-1; 7 bases line up with TRBD1. In germline, CDR1 is MNHNS, CDR2 SASEGT. Losses at the gene ends were 6 bases for V and 4 bases for J; bases not matched to a gene: 8. The CDR3 is 14 amino acids. The CDR3 sequence: CASRPTGLITEAFF. CDR3 DNA sequence: TGTGCCAGCAGACCGACAGGGCTCATCACTGAAGCTTTCTTT.

The CDR3 nucleotides are TGCAGTGCTAGAATGGGGACAGGGCCTCAGCCCCAGCATTTT. This translates into CSARMGTGPQPQHF. This chain links TRBV20-1 with TRBJ1-5, with 9 bases fitting TRBD1. Germline CDR1 and CDR2: DFQATT and SNEGSKA (reference sequence). The CDR3 spans 14 residues. The V gene end was trimmed by 2 bases and the J gene end by 6 bases; junction bases not matched to a gene: 5.

The chain joins TRBV24-1 to TRBJ2-3, with 7 bases lining up with TRBD1. The CDR3 covers 15 residues. From germline, CDR1 is KGHDR and CDR2 SFDVKD. V dropped 1 base and J dropped 6; count of bases not matched to a gene: 6. CDR3 nucleotide sequence: TGTGCCACCAGTGATTTATTACAGGGGTACGATACGCAGTATTTT. Its translation is CATSDLLQGYDTQYF.

This clonotype was detected a few times. The chain carries TRBV11-3 and TRBJ1-2, with D possibly matching TRBD1 (5 bases). The CDR3 totals 16 residues. Germline CDR1 SGHNT, CDR2 YENEEA. V was pared by 0 bases and J by 3 bases, with 14 bases between. CDR3 residues: CASSLDSGRPDYGYTF. The CDR3 nucleotides read TGTGCCAGCAGCTTAGATTCAGGGAGGCCCGACTATGGCTACACCTTC.

This clonotype was detected only a few times. The chain has TRBV6-5 and TRBJ2-5; the match to TRBD1 covers 10 bases. This CDR3 spans 16 amino acids. Unmatched junction bases numbered 2, after V lost 0 bases and J lost 1 base. Germline loops: CDR1 MNHEY, CDR2 SVGAGI. The CDR3 DNA sequence: TGTGCCAGCAGTTACTCGGACAGGGGGGCCCAAGAGACCCAGTACTTC. Translating it yields CASSYSDRGAQETQYF.

This chain connects TRBV6-1 to TRBJ2-5; D is unresolved. The V gene's germline CDR1 is MNHNS and CDR2 SASEGT. CDR3 length equals 13 residues. V lost 4 bases, J lost 1 base, and 7 bases lay in between. The CDR3 sequence is CASSGLFQETQYF. The CDR3 DNA reads as TGTGCCAGCAGTGGGCTGTTCCAAGAGACCCAGTACTTC.

CDR3 region: CATSDAGQGYEQYF. CDR3 in DNA: TGTGCCACCAGTGATGCGGGACAGGGGTACGAGCAGTACTTC. The rearrangement uses TRBV24-1 and TRBJ2-7; 10 nucleotides align to TRBD1. This CDR3 region has 14 residues. V trimming: 3 bases; J trimming: 4 bases; junction bases outside the gene matches: 2. The germline V gene has CDR1 KGHDR and CDR2 SFDVKD.

J is TRBJ2-2 and V is TRBV7-9; D remains unclear. CDR1 and CDR2 from the germline V gene are SEHNR and FQNEAQ (reference sequence). The V end was cut by 2 bases, the J end by 6 bases, with 7 bases between. There are 13 residues in the CDR3. The CDR3 sequence: CASSLQQAGELFF. In nucleotides, the CDR3 is TGTGCCAGCAGCTTACAACAAGCCGGGGAGCTGTTTTTT.